These 8 T cell receptor beta chains were sequenced from one sample in a study of beta chain features in type 1 diabetes. Whole-study findings and limits: People with Type 1 diabetes carried modestly yet significantly shorter TCRB CDR3s in all four CD4+ subsets.

For these receptors, no antigen is known. The sequenced template was cDNA made from the entire isolated RNA. TCRdb's copy holds only in-frame clones and misses some; the assay was immunoSEQ multiplex PCR. Among a few hundred thousand clones listed, about 13% were seen once. Sequenced input: naive CD4+ T cells from blood. The receptors shown here come from a woman between 18 and 30 years old with type 1 diabetes.

This clone was picked up a small number of times. This rearrangement joins TRBV2 to TRBJ2-7, with TRBD1 as a possible D gene (5 bases). Germline CDR1 is SNHLY and CDR2 is FYNNEI. This CDR3 region has 12 residues. V was pared by 6 bases and J by 4 bases, with 10 bases between. The CDR3 region has the DNA TGTGCCAGCAGCGGCCAGGGATACGAGCAGTACTTC. Translating gives CASSGQGYEQYF.

This clone was seen only a few times. The chain is built from TRBV5-1 and TRBJ1-2; 10 bases are a match to TRBD1. Germline CDR1 SGHRS, CDR2 YFSETQ. The CDR3 contains 15 residues. Trimming at V came to 4 bases and at J to 6 bases, leaving 9 bases not matched to a gene. In DNA form, the CDR3 reads TGCGCCAGCAGCACTTATGAGACAGGGGGCGATGGCTACACCTTC. Protein product: CASSTYETGGDGYTF. Filled out from reference TRBV5-1 and TRBJ1-2, the complete variable domain reads KAGVTQTPRYLIKTRGQQVTLSCSPISGHRSVSWYQQTPGQGLQFLFEYFSETQRNKGNFPGRFSGRQFSNSRSEMNVSTLELGDSALYLCASSTYETGGDGYTFGSGTRLTVV.

The chain links TRBV5-4 to TRBJ1-3, with D possibly TRBD1 on 6 matching bases. V was pared by 1 base and J by 2 bases, with 16 bases between. Germline V gene sequence: CDR1 SGHNT, CDR2 YYREEE (reference sequence). This CDR3 spans 17 amino acids. The CDR3 DNA reads as TGTGCCAGCAGCTTGAGTCAGGGGCGGATCCCTGGAAACACCATATATTTT. It encodes CASSLSQGRIPGNTIYF.

A single count supports this clone. The chain combines TRBV10-3 with TRBJ2-7, with 9 bases matching TRBD2. After removal of 7 bases from V and 3 bases from J, the junction contained 4 bases not matched to a gene. Germline assignment: CDR1 ENHRY and CDR2 SYGVKD. This CDR3 has 13 residues. The CDR3 DNA reads as TGTGCCATCATGGGTAGCGGGAGCTACGAGCAGTACTTC. This gives the protein CAIMGSGSYEQYF.

The chain uses TRBV19 and TRBJ1-1; a possible D gene is TRBD1 (5 bases). CDR1 and CDR2 (germline): LNHDA, SQIVND (reference sequence). The CDR3 consists of 18 residues. V shed 5 bases and J shed 0 bases, with 22 bases lying between them. The CDR3 DNA reads as TGTGCCAGTAGTCTAGCTTGGATTTCGGGACTCGTGAACACTGAAGCTTTCTTT. It codes for CASSLAWISGLVNTEAFF.

The CDR3 DNA sequence: TGTGCCAGTAGTCCTCGACTCGGGACAGGGACCTATGGCTACACCTTC. Translation: CASSPRLGTGTYGYTF. The gene calls are TRBV19 and TRBJ1-2, with TRBD1 identical over 9 bases. CDR1 and CDR2 (germline): LNHDA, SQIVND (reference sequence). The CDR3 covers 16 residues. Trimming removed 5 bases from V and 4 bases from J; junction bases left unmatched: 11.

This clone appeared a few times. The V gene is TRBV10-3, the J gene TRBJ2-1; 9 bases are shared with TRBD1. Germline-derived CDR1 and CDR2 are ENHRY and SYGVKD. Trimming took 7 bases from V and 0 from J; bases not matched to a gene: 7. The CDR3 length is 16 residues. CDR3 DNA: TGTGCCATCAACGGACAGGGGAACGGCTCCTACAATGAGCAGTTCTTC. Protein product: CAINGQGNGSYNEQFF.

In this sample, this clone turned up a few times. Here the CDR3 DNA reads TGTGCCAGCAGCCGACTAGCGCCAGAGACCCAGTACTTC. Translation gives CASSRLAPETQYF. The chain recombines TRBV7-7 with TRBJ2-5, with 8 positions matching TRBD2. The CDR3 contains 13 residues. With 5 bases clipped from V and 4 bases from J, the junction kept 3 bases outside the gene matches. The germline gives CDR1 SSHAT, CDR2 FNYEAQ (reference sequence).